This T cell receptor (beta chain) was identified in a study of T cell repertoires in aging, cancer and after chemotherapy. The CDR3 covers 14 residues. Germline lookup yields CDR1 KGHSH and CDR2 LQKENI. General study results and limits: Median generation probability rose over the chemotherapy interval in each cancer cohort, suggesting rebound thymic output. Compared with age-matched healthy donors, untreated hematological or solid cancer patients showed higher blood TCR clonality.

The template was genomic DNA from peripheral blood, not RNA. Rearranged V-D-J TRB sequences were amplified with a mixed TRB-A/B primer pool. TCRdb called the multiplex PCR reads again in MiXCR, with one record for every CDR3 protein. The data show more than 10,000 distinct CDR3 sequences, with roughly 33% seen just once and about 18% held by the top ten. For this clonotype: Its antigen is not known. This sequence may be a read error, since a much larger clone differs from it by one base.

This chain joins TRBV18 and TRBJ2-3, with a tentative D call TRBD1 (6 bases). The specimen was blood. The receptor comes from a human donor in good health. The donor label of this sample is uncertain. The CDR3 sequence is CVSSRSDRPDTQYF. As DNA, the CDR3 is TGTGTCAGCTCACGCTCGGACAGACCAGATACGCAGTATTTT.